These 5 T cell receptor beta chains were sequenced from one sample in a study of PD-1 blockade in classical Hodgkin lymphoma. Each and every patient relapsed after autologous stem cell transplantation, and patients got differing brentuximab vedotin exposure. TCRdb keeps only in-frame clones here, not all; method: immunoSEQ multiplex PCR. The sample holds about 98,000 clones; 92% are singletons and the top ten take roughly 3%. The sample in question was peripheral blood mononuclear cells (PBMCs), obtained at baseline. The receptors were sampled from a human donor with classical Hodgkin lymphoma.

The chain has TRBV28 and TRBJ1-2; weak D call: TRBD1 (5 bases). V was cut by 7 bases and J by 7 bases, with 16 bases left in between. The germline gives CDR1 MDHEN, CDR2 SYDVKM. The CDR3 extends over 13 amino acids. CDR3 amino acids: CASTLSLGVGYTF. Written as DNA, the CDR3 is TGTGCCAGCACTCTCAGTCTAGGGGTTGGCTACACCTTC.

This sequence joins TRBV28 and TRBJ1-5; 9 nucleotides align to TRBD1. The germline gives CDR1 MDHEN, CDR2 SYDVKM. This CDR3 has 16 amino acids. Trimming cost V 3 bases and J 6 bases; bases outside gene matches: 9. The CDR3 spells CASSFPAGTGFQPQHF. As DNA, the CDR3 is TGTGCCAGCAGTTTTCCAGCCGGGACAGGGTTTCAGCCCCAGCATTTT.

The gene calls are TRBV30 and TRBJ1-2; D is possibly TRBD1 (6 bases). The CDR3 spans 13 residues. V was pared by 6 bases and J by 3 bases, with 14 bases between. Per germline, CDR1 GTSNPN and CDR2 SVGIG (reference sequence). DNA for the CDR3: TGTGCCTGCAGTCAGGGGATCGACTATGGCTACACCTTC. This gives the protein CACSQGIDYGYTF.

The CDR3 loop is CASSVFPTGEGADTQYF. In nucleotides, the CDR3 is TGTGCCAGCAGCGTATTCCCAACAGGGGAAGGGGCAGATACGCAGTATTTT. The rearrangement uses TRBV9 and TRBJ2-3; 7 bases agree with TRBD1. The CDR3 runs 17 residues. V lost 1 base to trimming and J lost 4 bases; unmatched junction nucleotides: 12. Germline assignment: CDR1 SGDLS and CDR2 YYNGEE.

This rearrangement joins TRBV19 to TRBJ1-2; 7 nucleotides line up with TRBD1. The germline V gene has CDR1 LNHDA and CDR2 SQIVND (reference sequence). V lost 8 bases, J lost 8 bases, and 11 bases stayed unmatched. This CDR3 is built from 13 residues. The CDR3 region has the DNA TGTGCCAGTTCTACAGGGGCCTATCGAGGCTACACCTTC. Encoded protein: CASSTGAYRGYTF.